The sequence of this T cell receptor (beta chain) was determined in a study of regulatory T cells in long-lasting Graves disease (dated by TCRdb to the early 2020s). Describing the broader study: Patients with newly diagnosed Graves' disease had been on antithyroid drugs for under 3 months. Patients with persistent Graves' disease were compared with patients with newly diagnosed Graves' disease using TCR sequencing and RNA sequencing of peripheral blood. The study took place in China and was registered as a clinical trial. TCR sequencing covered around 13 persistent and 20 or so newly diagnosed Graves' disease patients, about 35 samples in total.

Counted from cysteine to phenylalanine, this CDR3 has 18 amino acids. Only CDR3 DNA is held: 54 bases, read in frame from base 1. Clipping removes 1 base from V and 3 bases from J, with 10 as the unmatched junction base count. CDR1 MNHEY and CDR2 SMNVEV are derived from the germline V gene (reference sequence). This clonotype came up a few times. What antigen it recognizes has not been identified. It has no much larger one-base neighbor in the sample; base qualities were not kept. The library was generated by multiplex PCR. The instrument was an Illumina HiSeq 4000. TCR beta libraries were built with iRepertoire HTBI primers and Arm-PCR amplification of CDR3 regions. Before sequencing, the PCR products underwent gel purification. For the original study's pipeline: A total of 62 TRBV and more than twelve TRBJ segments were identified across samples and were used for gene usage analysis of CDR3 amino acid clonotypes. COPE and FqMerger were used to merge the filtered high-quality paired reads into contigs. Contigs were aligned with BLAST to IMGT TRBV, TRBD and TRBJ reference genes, and CDR3 was defined per IMGT. Clonotypes above 0.1% frequency were classified as highly expanded clones. Shannon entropy served as the measure of repertoire diversity, while the Gini coefficient captured V-J evenness. Clonotypes shared by more than one individual were considered public. The raw public reads went through TCRdb reprocessing: fastp at Q25, MiXCR clone calling, in-frame beta chains kept. Each entry merges the rows of one CDR3 protein and shows their most common DNA and genes. For this entry, the V and J calls and clone size follow TCRdb and not the study's own pipeline. For this sample there are just over 600,000 distinct CDR3 sequences; roughly 15% appear just once. The leading ten clones occupy 15% to 20% of the sample.

What the research found in general, with its limitations: More public clonotypes were shared among persistent patients (roughly 2,700) than among newly diagnosed patients (over 900). Preferential use of TRBV28, TRBJ1-2 and TRBJ2-5 was observed in persistent disease, whereas TRBV20-1 and TRBJ2-1 were favored in newly diagnosed disease. Only the TCR beta chain was sequenced and analyzed. Because the primary lesion, thyroid tissue, could not be accessed, the study looked at peripheral blood alone. Compared with newly diagnosed patients, patients with persistent Graves' disease had lower TCR Shannon entropy and fewer highly expanded clones, which suggests clonal expansion. The authors acknowledged the small sample size as a limitation that may reduce accuracy.

Read against the paper, the sample's time point label means: newly diagnosed GD, antithyroid drugs for less than 3 months. For both TCR sequencing and RNA sequencing, RNA was extracted from PBMCs in TRIzol. Graves' disease was diagnosed according to American Thyroid Association guidelines. Patients were recruited from an endocrinology department in Xi'an, China. Each patient gave roughly 10 milliliters of peripheral blood, collected in an EDTA anticoagulant tube. Ficoll Paque Plus density gradient separation was used to isolate PBMCs, and no further T cell sorting was done. An Agilent 2100 Bioanalyzer and agarose gel were used to check RNA quality, and a NanoDrop 2000 was used to measure RNA concentration. The same sample was also used in a study of T cells in Graves' hyperthyroidism and ophthalmopathy. In that second paper, the authors write: Stable Graves' hyperthyroidism was defined as the absence of progression to ophthalmopathy over 18 months of follow-up. Hyperthyroidism patients were aged 18 to 65 years and newly diagnosed, with disease duration of less than 2 months. Any patient with an uncontrolled infection, another autoimmune disease, pregnancy or lactation was excluded. Diagnoses relied on clinical symptoms, serum thyroxine and TRAb, thyroid ultrasound and orbital computed tomography. The TCR CDR3 was subjected to a first round of RT-PCR using the HTBI primer set and the Qiagen OneStep RT-PCR kit. Most expanded thyroid clonotypes (frequency above 0.001) were also detected in blood, suggesting blood repertoires may reflect thyroid immune responses. A 13 V-J signature model separated ophthalmopathy from stable hyperthyroidism, with approximately 86% sensitivity and about 81% specificity in cross-validation and 80%/75% in testing. In validation, the model predicted progression to ophthalmopathy a median of approximately 6.3 months before onset, with about 67% sensitivity and roughly 73% specificity. A discovery cohort of about a hundred patients, roughly 43 with Graves' ophthalmopathy and 55 to 60 with stable Graves' hyperthyroidism, was used to find distinguishing TCR V-J signatures. Prospective prediction of ophthalmopathy was tested in an independent validation cohort consisting of 18 to 20 hyperthyroidism patients and some 17 patients who later progressed to ophthalmopathy. For training and testing, the roughly 97 patients in the discovery cohort were randomly divided in a 7:3 ratio. In roughly six Graves' hyperthyroidism patients, the study also compared T-cell repertoires from thyroid tissue with T-cell repertoires from blood. After blood sampling, hyperthyroidism patients were treated with methimazole at a starting dose of 30 mg daily, and ophthalmopathy patients were treated with high-dose intravenous methylprednisolone. Libraries were constructed in a second round of multiplex PCR, after which size selection and purification were performed. Sequencing of the libraries was done on an Illumina HiSeq2000 using paired-end 100 bp reads. SOAPnuke was used to process the raw data, throwing out any read that contained adapters or uncalled bases, had a mean Phred below 15, or lacked an exact constant-primer or identifier match. High-quality paired reads were merged using COPE v1.2.5, and each unique nucleotide sequence was defined as a clonotype. Clonotypes were aligned to IMGT TRBV, TRBD and TRBJ reference segments using MiTCR v1.1. The analysis included only V-J combinations with a frequency above 0.0001, which together covered roughly 99% of the repertoires. A TCS score was defined as the ratio of F50 (clonal expansion) to E x V (chaos), with BLOSUM62-based TCRdist applied between CDR3 peptides within each V-J. Welch's t-statistics and random forest reduced 500 to 650 V-J features to about 12, which were used in a naive Bayes classifier (R e1071). Sample size was not statistically predetermined, and investigators were not blinded to group allocation. TCR Vbeta CDR3 sequencing of roughly 140 peripheral blood samples (over 40 ophthalmopathy, 75 or so hyperthyroidism and around 17 progressor patients) is reported in the paper.

Source: peripheral blood mononuclear cells (PBMCs), taken at new diagnosis, from a patient treated with antithyroid drugs. The V and J genes are TRBV27 and TRBJ2-3; 10 bases in the middle match TRBD2. This receptor was taken from a woman aged 30 to 39 with Graves disease. Donor details come from another sample of the same person, matched by shared clones. The base sequence is TGTGCCAGCAGTTTATTTAGGGCTAGCGGGAGATATACAGATACGCAGTATTTT. Translation gives CASSLFRASGRYTDTQYF.